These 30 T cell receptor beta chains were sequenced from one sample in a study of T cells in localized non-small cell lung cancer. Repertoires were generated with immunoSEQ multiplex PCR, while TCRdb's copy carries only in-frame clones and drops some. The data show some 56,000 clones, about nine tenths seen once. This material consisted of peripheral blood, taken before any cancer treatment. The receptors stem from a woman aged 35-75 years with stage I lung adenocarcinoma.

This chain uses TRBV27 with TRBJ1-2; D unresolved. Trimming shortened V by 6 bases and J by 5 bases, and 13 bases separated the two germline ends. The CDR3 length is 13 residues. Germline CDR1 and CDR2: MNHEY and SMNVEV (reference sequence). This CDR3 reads CASRGVKGYGYTF. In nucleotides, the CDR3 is TGTGCCAGCAGGGGAGTAAAAGGATATGGCTACACCTTC.

CDR3 residues: CASSLVLSLGAGANVLTF. For the CDR3, the DNA is TGTGCCAGCAGCTTAGTTCTCTCTCTAGGCGCTGGGGCCAACGTCCTGACTTTC. V and J are TRBV7-8 and TRBJ2-6; no reliable D call. CDR3 length equals 18 residues. In germline, CDR1 is SGHVS, CDR2 FQNEAQ. The V end lost 1 base, the J end lost 2 bases, and 15 bases lay between the germline ends. Full variable domain (remainder filled in from reference TRBV7-8 and TRBJ2-6): GAGVSQSPRYKVAKRGQDVALRCDPISGHVSLFWYQQALGQGPEFLTYFQNEAQLDKSGLPSDRFFAERPEGSVSTLKIQRTQQEDSAVYLCASSLVLSLGAGANVLTFGAGSRLTVL.

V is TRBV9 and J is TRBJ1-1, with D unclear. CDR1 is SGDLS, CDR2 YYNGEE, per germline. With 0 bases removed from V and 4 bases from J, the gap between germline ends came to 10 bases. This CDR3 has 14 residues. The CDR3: CASSVEPEVTEAFF. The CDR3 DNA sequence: TGTGCCAGCAGCGTAGAACCAGAAGTCACTGAAGCTTTCTTT. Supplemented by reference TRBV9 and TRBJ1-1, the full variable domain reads DSGVTQTPKHLITATGQRVTLRCSPRSGDLSVYWYQQSLDQGLQFLIQYYNGEERAKGNILERFSAQQFPDLHSELNLSSLELGDSALYFCASSVEPEVTEAFFGQGTRLTVV.

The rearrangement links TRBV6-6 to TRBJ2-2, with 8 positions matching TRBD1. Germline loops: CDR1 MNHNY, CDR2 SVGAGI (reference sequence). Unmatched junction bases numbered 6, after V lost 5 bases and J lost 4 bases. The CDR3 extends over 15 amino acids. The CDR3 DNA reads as TGTGCCAGCAGTCAGACAGGGGCGGGCACCGGGGAGCTGTTTTTT. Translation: CASSQTGAGTGELFF.

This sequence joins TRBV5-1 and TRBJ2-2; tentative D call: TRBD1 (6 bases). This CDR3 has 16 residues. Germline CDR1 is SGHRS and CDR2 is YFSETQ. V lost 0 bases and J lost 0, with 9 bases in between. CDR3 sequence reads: CASSLDGGPNTGELFF. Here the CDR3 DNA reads TGCGCCAGCAGCTTGGATGGGGGCCCGAACACCGGGGAGCTGTTTTTT.

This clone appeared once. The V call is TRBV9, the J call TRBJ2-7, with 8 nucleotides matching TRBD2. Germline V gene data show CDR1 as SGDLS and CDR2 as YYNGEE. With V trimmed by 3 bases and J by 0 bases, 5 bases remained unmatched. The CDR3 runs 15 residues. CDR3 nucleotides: TGTGCCAGCAGCGCCGGGGGGGCCGGCTCCTACGAGCAGTACTTC. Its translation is CASSAGGAGSYEQYF.

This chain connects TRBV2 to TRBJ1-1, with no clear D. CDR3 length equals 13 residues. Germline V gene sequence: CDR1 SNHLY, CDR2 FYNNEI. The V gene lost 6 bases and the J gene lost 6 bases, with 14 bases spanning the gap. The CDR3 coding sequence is TGTGCCAGCAGGGTCCACCAAGCCCCTGAAGCTTTCTTT. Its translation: CASRVHQAPEAFF.

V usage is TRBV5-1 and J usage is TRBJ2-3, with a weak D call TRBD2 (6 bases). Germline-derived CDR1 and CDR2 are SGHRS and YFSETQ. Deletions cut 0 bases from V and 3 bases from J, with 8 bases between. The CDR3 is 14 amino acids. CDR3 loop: CASSLDGGTDTQYF. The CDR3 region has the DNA TGCGCCAGCAGCTTGGACGGGGGAACAGATACGCAGTATTTT.

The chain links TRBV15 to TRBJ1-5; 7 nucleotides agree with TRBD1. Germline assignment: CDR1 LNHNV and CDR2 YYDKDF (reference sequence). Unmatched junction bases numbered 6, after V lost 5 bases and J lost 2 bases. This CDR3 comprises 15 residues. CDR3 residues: CATSFTGDGNQPQHF. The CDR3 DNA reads TGTGCCACCAGCTTTACAGGGGATGGCAATCAGCCCCAGCATTTT. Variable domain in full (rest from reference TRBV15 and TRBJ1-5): DAMVIQNPRYQVTQFGKPVTLSCSQTLNHNVMYWYQQKSSQAPKLLFHYYDKDFNNEADTPDNFQSRRPNTSFCFLDIRSPGLGDTAMYLCATSFTGDGNQPQHFGDGTRLSIL.

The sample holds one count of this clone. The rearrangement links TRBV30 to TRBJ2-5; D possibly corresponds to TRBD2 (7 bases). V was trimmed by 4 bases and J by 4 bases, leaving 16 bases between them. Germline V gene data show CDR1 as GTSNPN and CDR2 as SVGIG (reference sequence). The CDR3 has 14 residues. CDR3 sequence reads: CAWTQGGGRETQYF. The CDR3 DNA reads TGTGCCTGGACCCAAGGGGGGGGGAGAGAGACCCAGTACTTC.

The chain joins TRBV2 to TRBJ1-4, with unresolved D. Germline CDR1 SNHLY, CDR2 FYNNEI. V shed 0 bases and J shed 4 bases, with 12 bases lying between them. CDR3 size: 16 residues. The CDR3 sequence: CASSEATAGYNEKLFF. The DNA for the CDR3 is TGTGCCAGCAGTGAAGCGACGGCCGGGTATAATGAAAAACTGTTTTTT. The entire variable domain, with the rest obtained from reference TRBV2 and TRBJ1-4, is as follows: EPEVTQTPSHQVTQMGQEVILRCVPISNHLYFYWYRQILGQKVEFLVSFYNNEISEKSEIFDDQFSVERPDGSNFTLKIRSTKLEDSAMYFCASSEATAGYNEKLFFGSGTQLSVL.

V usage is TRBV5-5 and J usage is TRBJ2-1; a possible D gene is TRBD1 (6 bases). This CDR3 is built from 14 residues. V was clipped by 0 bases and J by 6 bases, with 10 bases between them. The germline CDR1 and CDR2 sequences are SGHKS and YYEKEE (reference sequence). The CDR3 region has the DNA TGTGCCAGCAGCTTGGGGACAGCCTCCAATGAGCAGTTCTTC. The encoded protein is CASSLGTASNEQFF.

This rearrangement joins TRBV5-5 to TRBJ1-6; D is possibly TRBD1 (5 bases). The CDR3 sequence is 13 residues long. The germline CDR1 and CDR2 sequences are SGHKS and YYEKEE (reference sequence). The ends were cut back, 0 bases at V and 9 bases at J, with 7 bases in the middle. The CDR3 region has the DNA TGTGCCAGCAGCTTGGGACAGAGTTCACCCCTCCACTTT. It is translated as CASSLGQSSPLHF.

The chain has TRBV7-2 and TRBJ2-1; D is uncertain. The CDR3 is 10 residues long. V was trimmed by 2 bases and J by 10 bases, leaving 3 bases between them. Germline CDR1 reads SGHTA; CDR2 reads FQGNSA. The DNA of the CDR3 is TGTGCCAGCAGCTTAACAGAGCAGTTCTTC. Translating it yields CASSLTEQFF.

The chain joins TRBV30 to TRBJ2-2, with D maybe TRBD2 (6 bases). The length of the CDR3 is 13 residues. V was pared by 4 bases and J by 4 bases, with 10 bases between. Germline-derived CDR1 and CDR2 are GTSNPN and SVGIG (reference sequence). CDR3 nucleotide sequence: TGTGCCTGGACGCGGGGTGTCACCGGGGAGCTGTTTTTT. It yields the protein CAWTRGVTGELFF.

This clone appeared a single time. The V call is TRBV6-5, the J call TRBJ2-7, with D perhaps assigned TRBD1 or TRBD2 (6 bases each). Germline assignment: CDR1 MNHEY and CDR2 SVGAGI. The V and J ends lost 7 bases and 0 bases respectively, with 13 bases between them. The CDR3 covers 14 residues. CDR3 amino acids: CASKEGGSSYEQYF. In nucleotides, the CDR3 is TGTGCCAGCAAGGAAGGGGGGAGCTCCTACGAGCAGTACTTC.

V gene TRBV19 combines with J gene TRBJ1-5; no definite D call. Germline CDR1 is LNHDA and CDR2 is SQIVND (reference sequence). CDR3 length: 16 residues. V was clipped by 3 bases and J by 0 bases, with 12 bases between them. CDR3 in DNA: TGTGCCAGTAGTATTCCCCGGCGGGATAGCAATCAGCCCCAGCATTTT. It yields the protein CASSIPRRDSNQPQHF.

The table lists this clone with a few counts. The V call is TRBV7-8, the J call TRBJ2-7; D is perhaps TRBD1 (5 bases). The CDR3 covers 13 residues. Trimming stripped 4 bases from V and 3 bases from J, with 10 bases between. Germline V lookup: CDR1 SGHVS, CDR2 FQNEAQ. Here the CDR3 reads CASSSRGLYEQYF. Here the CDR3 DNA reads TGTGCCAGCAGCTCTAGGGGTCTCTACGAGCAGTACTTC.

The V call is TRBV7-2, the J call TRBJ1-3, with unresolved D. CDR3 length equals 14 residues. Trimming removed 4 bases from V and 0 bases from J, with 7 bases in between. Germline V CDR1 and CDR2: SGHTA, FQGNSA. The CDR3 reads CASSSGISGNTIYF. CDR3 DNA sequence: TGTGCCAGCAGCTCGGGAATCTCTGGAAACACCATATATTTT. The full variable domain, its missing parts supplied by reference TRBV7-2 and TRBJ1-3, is GAGVSQSPSNKVTEKGKDVELRCDPISGHTALYWYRQSLGQGLEFLIYFQGNSAPDKSGLPSDRFSAERTGGSVSTLTIQRTQQEDSAVYLCASSSGISGNTIYFGEGSWLTVV.

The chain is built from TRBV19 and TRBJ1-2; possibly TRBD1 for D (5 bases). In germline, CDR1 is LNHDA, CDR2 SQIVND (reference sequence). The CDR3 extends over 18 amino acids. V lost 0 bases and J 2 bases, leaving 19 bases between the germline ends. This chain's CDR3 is CASSIDDTVRGWNYGYTF. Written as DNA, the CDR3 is TGTGCCAGTAGTATAGACGACACCGTCCGGGGGTGGAACTATGGCTACACCTTC.

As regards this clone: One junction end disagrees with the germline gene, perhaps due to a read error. For the CDR3, the DNA is TGTGCCAGTAGTGTAGACAGGGCAATGAACACTGAAGCTTTCTTT. It translates to CASSVDRAMNTEAFF. The rearrangement links TRBV19 to TRBJ1-1; 7 bases match TRBD1. The CDR3 length is 15 residues. Looked up from germline, CDR1 is LNHDA and CDR2 is SQIVND (reference sequence).

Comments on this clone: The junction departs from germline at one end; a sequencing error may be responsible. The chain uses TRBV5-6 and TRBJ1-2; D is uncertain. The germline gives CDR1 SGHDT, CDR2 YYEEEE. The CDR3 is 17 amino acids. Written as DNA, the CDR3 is TGTGCCAGCAGCTTGGGTAGGGTAGGAACTATAGACTATGACTACACCTTC. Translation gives CASSLGRVGTIDYDYTF.

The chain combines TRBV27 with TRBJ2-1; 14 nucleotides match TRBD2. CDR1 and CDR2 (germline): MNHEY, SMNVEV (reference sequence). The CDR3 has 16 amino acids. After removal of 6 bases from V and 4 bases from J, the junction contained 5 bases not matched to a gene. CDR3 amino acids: CASRLGLAGGYNEQFF. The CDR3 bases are TGTGCCAGCAGATTAGGACTAGCGGGGGGATACAATGAGCAGTTCTTC.

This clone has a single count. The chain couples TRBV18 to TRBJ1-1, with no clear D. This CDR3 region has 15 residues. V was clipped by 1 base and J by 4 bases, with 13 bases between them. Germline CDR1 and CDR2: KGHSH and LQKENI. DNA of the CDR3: TGTGCCAGCTCACCACGCCGGAGTTTAGGCACTGAAGCTTTCTTT. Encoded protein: CASSPRRSLGTEAFF.

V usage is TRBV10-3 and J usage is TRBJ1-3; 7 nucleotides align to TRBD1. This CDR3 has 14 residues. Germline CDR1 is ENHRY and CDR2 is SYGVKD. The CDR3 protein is CGTGGDSHGNTIYF. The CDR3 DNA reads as TGTGGGACCGGGGGGGACAGTCATGGAAACACCATATATTTT.

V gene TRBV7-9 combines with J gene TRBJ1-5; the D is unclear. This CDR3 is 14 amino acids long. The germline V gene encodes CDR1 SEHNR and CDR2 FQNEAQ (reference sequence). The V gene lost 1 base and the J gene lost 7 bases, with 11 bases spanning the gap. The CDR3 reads CASSLGGGPQPQHF. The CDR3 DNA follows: TGTGCCAGCAGCTTAGGGGGAGGGCCCCAGCCCCAGCATTTT.

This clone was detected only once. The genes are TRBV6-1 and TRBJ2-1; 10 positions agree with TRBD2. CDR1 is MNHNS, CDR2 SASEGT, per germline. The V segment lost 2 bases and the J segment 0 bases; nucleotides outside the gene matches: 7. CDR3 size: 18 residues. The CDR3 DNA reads TGTGCCAGCAGTGAACTAGCGGGGGCTACCAGCTCCTACAATGAGCAGTTCTTC. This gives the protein CASSELAGATSSYNEQFF.

CDR3 coding DNA: TGTGCCAGCAGCTGGAGGGACACGTCCTACGAGCAGTACTTC. Translating gives CASSWRDTSYEQYF. J is TRBJ2-7 and V is TRBV11-2, with D tentatively TRBD1 or TRBD2 (6 bases each). Germline V gene lookup returns CDR1 SGHAT and CDR2 FQNNGV. Between the trimmed V and J ends, which lost 4 bases and 1 base, there was a span of 11 bases. This CDR3 comprises 14 residues.

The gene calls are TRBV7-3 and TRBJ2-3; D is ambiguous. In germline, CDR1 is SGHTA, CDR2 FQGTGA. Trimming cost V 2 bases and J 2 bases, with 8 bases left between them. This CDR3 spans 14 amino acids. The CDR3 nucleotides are TGTGCCAGCAGCTTATCCGGGCACACAGATACGCAGTATTTT. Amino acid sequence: CASSLSGHTDTQYF.

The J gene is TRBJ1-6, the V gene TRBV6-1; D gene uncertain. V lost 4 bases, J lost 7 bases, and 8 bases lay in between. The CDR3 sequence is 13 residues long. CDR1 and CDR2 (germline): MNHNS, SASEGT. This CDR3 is CASSGGRNSPLHF. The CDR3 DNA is TGTGCCAGCAGTGGAGGTAGGAATTCACCCCTCCACTTT.